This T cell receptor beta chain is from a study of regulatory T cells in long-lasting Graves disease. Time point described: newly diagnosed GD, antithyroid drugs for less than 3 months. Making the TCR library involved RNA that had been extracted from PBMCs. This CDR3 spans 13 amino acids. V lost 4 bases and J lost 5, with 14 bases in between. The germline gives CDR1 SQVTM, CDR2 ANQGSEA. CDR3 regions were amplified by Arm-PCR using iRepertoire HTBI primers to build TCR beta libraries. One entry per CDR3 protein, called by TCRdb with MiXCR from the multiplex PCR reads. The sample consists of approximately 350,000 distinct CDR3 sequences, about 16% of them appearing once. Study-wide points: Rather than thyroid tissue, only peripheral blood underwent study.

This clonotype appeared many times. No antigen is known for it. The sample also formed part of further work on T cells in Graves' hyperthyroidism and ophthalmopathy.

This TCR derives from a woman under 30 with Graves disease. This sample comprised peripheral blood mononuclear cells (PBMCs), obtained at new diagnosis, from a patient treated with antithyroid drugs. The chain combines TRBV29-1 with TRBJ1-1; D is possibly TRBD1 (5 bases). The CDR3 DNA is TGCAGCGTTGGAAGTGGGCGGGGGACTGAAGCTTTCTTT. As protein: CSVGSGRGTEAFF. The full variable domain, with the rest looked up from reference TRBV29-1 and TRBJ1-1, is SAVISQKPSRDICQRGTSLTIQCQVDSQVTMMFWYRQQPGQSLTLIATANQGSEATYESGFVIDKFPISRPNLTFSTLTVSNMSPEDSSIYLCSVGSGRGTEAFFGQGTRLTVV.